The 28 T cell receptor beta chains below were found in one sample sequenced in a study of blood T cell repertoires in COVID-19. The assay was immunoSEQ multiplex PCR, and TCRdb's table has in-frame clones only and misses some. This table holds approximately 210,000 clones, roughly nine tenths found once. Source material: peripheral blood. Receptor source: a man aged 25 to 45 with acute or convalescent COVID-19.

The V call is TRBV4-2, the J call TRBJ1-6; D is undetermined. Trimming removed 2 bases from V and 7 bases from J, with 6 bases in between. CDR3 length: 13 residues. The germline V gene encodes CDR1 LGHNA and CDR2 YNFKEQ. The CDR3 nucleotides read TGTGCCAGCAGCCAATTGGCAAATTCACCCCTCCACTTT. This gives the protein CASSQLANSPLHF.

The table lists this clone with a count of one. In DNA form, the CDR3 reads TGTGCCAGCAGTGAGGGGCTTAGCACAGATACGCAGTATTTT. Translated, it gives CASSEGLSTDTQYF. The gene calls are TRBV2 and TRBJ2-3; the D gene is possibly TRBD1 (5 bases). This CDR3 has 14 amino acids. Trimming stripped 3 bases from V and 0 bases from J, with 7 bases between. The germline V gene encodes CDR1 SNHLY and CDR2 FYNNEI.

This chain links TRBV28 with TRBJ2-7; D is uncertain. The CDR3 runs to 15 residues. Germline V gives CDR1 MDHEN, CDR2 SYDVKM. Deletions cut 5 bases from V and 2 bases from J, with 16 bases between. DNA of the CDR3: TGTGCCAGCAGTAGGCGTACTGGGCGACCCTACGAGCAGTACTTC. It translates to CASSRRTGRPYEQYF.

V gene TRBV13 combines with J gene TRBJ1-6, with D possibly matching TRBD1 (5 bases). The ends were cut back, 5 bases at V and 6 bases at J, with 14 bases in the middle. This CDR3 region has 15 residues. Per the germline V gene, CDR1 is PRHDT and CDR2 is FYEKMQ (reference sequence). The CDR3 loop reads CASSLLTELNSPLHF. CDR3 coding DNA: TGTGCCAGCAGCCTATTGACAGAGCTTAATTCACCCCTCCACTTT.

The sample holds one count of this clone. The J gene is TRBJ2-1, the V gene TRBV30; D not certain. Germline V gives CDR1 GTSNPN, CDR2 SVGIG (reference sequence). The V gene lost 0 bases and the J gene lost 4 bases, with 7 bases spanning the gap. The CDR3 runs 13 residues. CDR3 sequence (DNA): TGTGCCTGGAGTGTAGTCAGTTACAATGAGCAGTTCTTC. The encoded protein is CAWSVVSYNEQFF.

The chain couples TRBV28 to TRBJ2-7; 7 bases line up with TRBD1. The CDR3 consists of 15 residues. J was trimmed by 2 bases and V by 6 bases; bases with no gene match: 10. Germline assignment: CDR1 MDHEN and CDR2 SYDVKM. The CDR3 region has the DNA TGTGCCAGCAGGGCTAAACAGGGGTGGGCCTACGAGCAGTACTTC. Protein product: CASRAKQGWAYEQYF.

This sequence joins TRBV23-1 and TRBJ1-6; TRBD1 is a possible D gene (6 bases). Being an ORF, TRBV23-1 has a function that is uncertain. This CDR3 spans 14 amino acids. The germline V and J ends were trimmed by 6 bases and 10 bases, with 16 bases remaining between them. CDR3 protein: CASSLQGHMSPLHF. CDR3 in DNA: TGCGCCAGCAGCCTACAGGGCCATATGTCACCCCTCCACTTT.

The rearrangement joins TRBV5-1 to TRBJ1-1; the D is unclear. The CDR3 runs 13 residues. The germline V and J ends were trimmed by 1 base and 1 base, with 5 bases remaining between them. CDR1 and CDR2 (germline): SGHRS, YFSETQ. In DNA, the CDR3 is TGCGCCAGCAGCTTGCGGAGGAACACTGAAGCTTTCTTT. Its protein product is CASSLRRNTEAFF.

This chain connects TRBV6-5 to TRBJ2-2; the match to TRBD1 covers 9 bases. CDR3 size: 15 residues. From germline, CDR1 is MNHEY and CDR2 SVGAGI. V shed 4 bases, J shed 4 bases, and the junction held 4 bases outside the gene matches. In DNA form, the CDR3 reads TGTGCCAGCAGTTCACAGGGGGCAGGCACCGGGGAGCTGTTTTTT. As protein: CASSSQGAGTGELFF.

The rearrangement links TRBV4-1 to TRBJ2-5, with D perhaps matching TRBD2 (7 bases). The V and J ends lost 1 base and 5 bases respectively, with 8 bases between them. From germline, CDR1 is MGHRA and CDR2 YSYEKL. CDR3 length: 13 residues. This CDR3 is CASSQAGGETQYF. The CDR3 DNA reads as TGCGCCAGCAGCCAAGCGGGGGGCGAGACCCAGTACTTC.

This chain connects TRBV10-3 to TRBJ1-1, with D unresolved. The V end was cut by 3 bases, the J end by 4 bases, with 9 bases between. The germline CDR1 and CDR2 sequences are ENHRY and SYGVKD. The CDR3 runs 13 residues. The CDR3 coding sequence is TGTGCCATCAGTGACAGAGGAGGCACTGAAGCTTTCTTT. It translates to CAISDRGGTEAFF.

V and J are TRBV6-5 and TRBJ2-3, with a tentative D call TRBD2 (6 bases). The CDR3 length is 14 residues. Germline V lookup: CDR1 MNHEY, CDR2 SVGAGI. V gave up 2 bases and J gave up 5 bases, with 11 bases separating them. The CDR3 protein is CASSYRRAGDTQYF. The CDR3 bases are TGTGCCAGCAGTTACCGACGAGCGGGAGATACGCAGTATTTT.

The gene calls are TRBV29-1 and TRBJ2-5; D is uncertain. Germline-derived CDR1 and CDR2 are SQVTM and ANQGSEA. V was trimmed by 5 bases and J by 3 bases, leaving 13 bases between them. The CDR3 covers 13 residues. The DNA of the CDR3 is TGCAGCGTTCCTTCAAAACAGAAAGAGACCCAGTACTTC. It encodes CSVPSKQKETQYF.

In DNA, the CDR3 is TGTGCCAGCAGCCCCGACAAGAACACTGAAGCTTTCTTT. Translation: CASSPDKNTEAFF. This chain uses TRBV11-2 with TRBJ1-1; D is unclear. This CDR3 region has 13 residues. Trimming pared 5 bases from V and 1 base from J, leaving 8 bases between. Germline assignment: CDR1 SGHAT and CDR2 FQNNGV.

The V call is TRBV5-6, the J call TRBJ1-1; the D is unclear. Germline V CDR1 and CDR2: SGHDT, YYEEEE. V lost 4 bases, J lost 4 bases, and 17 bases lay in between. The CDR3 contains 15 residues. CDR3 DNA: TGTGCCAGCAGCACGACTGGGGAGTTTTTCACTGAAGCTTTCTTT. Its translation is CASSTTGEFFTEAFF.

The chain couples TRBV7-9 to TRBJ2-7, with 12 bases fitting TRBD1. V lost 2 bases and J lost 4; bases outside the gene matches: 3. The CDR3 extends over 15 amino acids. CDR1 and CDR2 from the germline V gene are SEHNR and FQNEAQ (reference sequence). The CDR3 DNA reads TGTGCCAGCAGCTTAACGGGACAGGGGGCATACGAGCAGTACTTC. Protein: CASSLTGQGAYEQYF.

V gene TRBV6-5 combines with J gene TRBJ1-6; D uncertain. Germline values: CDR1 MNHEY, CDR2 SVGAGI. Trimming pared 0 bases from V and 7 bases from J, leaving 10 bases between. The CDR3 runs to 15 residues. The CDR3 loop reads CASSYSITMNSPLHF. The DNA of the CDR3 is TGTGCCAGCAGTTACTCGATTACTATGAATTCACCCCTCCACTTT.

V usage is TRBV2 and J usage is TRBJ1-1, with 10 bases that match TRBD1. Germline V gives CDR1 SNHLY, CDR2 FYNNEI. The CDR3 is made up of 14 amino acids. V lost 8 bases, J lost 4 bases, and 7 bases stayed unmatched. CDR3: CASWRQGARTEAFF. The CDR3, as DNA: TGTGCCAGCTGGAGACAGGGGGCTCGCACTGAAGCTTTCTTT.

The CDR3: CASSPLTGIDQPQHF. The CDR3 DNA follows: TGTGCCAGCTCACCCTTAACAGGGATCGATCAGCCCCAGCATTTT. The chain combines TRBV18 with TRBJ1-5, with D possibly TRBD1 on 6 matching bases. Trimming left V 3 bases short and J 5 bases short, with 14 bases between. Germline-derived CDR1 and CDR2 are KGHSH and LQKENI. The CDR3 is made up of 15 amino acids.

The chain recombines TRBV27 with TRBJ2-4; 7 bases align to TRBD1. Germline values: CDR1 MNHEY, CDR2 SMNVEV (reference sequence). V lost 8 bases, J lost 4 bases, and 5 bases stayed unmatched. This CDR3 spans 13 amino acids. This chain's CDR3 is CASYDRVKNIQYF. The CDR3 DNA reads TGTGCCAGCTATGACAGGGTAAAAAACATTCAGTACTTC.

The gene calls are TRBV14 and TRBJ2-1; 7 bases are a match to TRBD1. The CDR3 runs 14 residues. Germline CDR1 is SGHDN and CDR2 is FVKESK. The V segment lost 4 bases and the J segment 7 bases; nucleotides outside the gene matches: 7. This CDR3 is CASSRDRVRNEQFF. The CDR3 coding sequence is TGTGCCAGCAGCCGCGACAGGGTAAGGAATGAGCAGTTCTTC.

The chain couples TRBV7-3 to TRBJ2-1; a weak D match, TRBD1 (5 bases). Germline loops: CDR1 SGHTA, CDR2 FQGTGA. The V gene lost 0 bases and the J gene lost 4 bases, with 10 bases spanning the gap. This CDR3 has 15 residues. The DNA of the CDR3 is TGTGCCAGCAGCTTAACGACAGAGTGGTACAATGAGCAGTTCTTC. It is translated as CASSLTTEWYNEQFF.

The chain recombines TRBV6-5 with TRBJ1-1; tentative D call: TRBD1 (5 bases). This CDR3 spans 14 amino acids. The V gene's germline CDR1 is MNHEY and CDR2 SVGAGI. Trimming removed 5 bases at V and 1 base at J, with 11 bases between. The CDR3 DNA sequence: TGTGCCAGCAGTCCACAGGCGACGAACACTGAAGCTTTCTTT. Translating it yields CASSPQATNTEAFF.

The table lists this clone with a count of one. V is TRBV11-2 and J is TRBJ2-2; D possibly corresponds to TRBD1 (6 bases). Trimming took off 1 base at V and 7 bases at J, with 10 bases between the two ends. CDR3 size: 14 residues. Germline CDR1 reads SGHAT; CDR2 reads FQNNGV. In DNA form, the CDR3 reads TGTGCCAGCAGCTTAGTGGCAGGGGTCGGGGAGCTGTTTTTT. It encodes CASSLVAGVGELFF.

The chain has TRBV7-2 and TRBJ2-1; possible D gene TRBD2, 5 bases. Trimming removed 5 bases from V and 6 bases from J, with 20 bases in between. CDR1 and CDR2 (germline): SGHTA, FQGNSA. The CDR3 consists of 16 residues. The chain's CDR3 is CASSRGLRRSGNEQFF. The CDR3 DNA follows: TGTGCCAGCAGCCGCGGTCTGCGGCGGAGCGGCAATGAGCAGTTCTTC.

The rearrangement uses TRBV6-1 and TRBJ1-1, with a possible D match to TRBD1 (5 bases). Deletions cut 0 bases from V and 7 bases from J, with 12 bases between. CDR1 and CDR2 from the germline V gene are MNHNS and SASEGT. The CDR3 totals 14 residues. CDR3 sequence (DNA): TGTGCCAGCAGTGAAGCCTTAGGGGCCGGTGAAGCTTTCTTT. It specifies CASSEALGAGEAFF.

The chain employs TRBV9 and TRBJ2-1, with D uncertain. V shed 2 bases and J shed 9 bases, with 12 bases lying between them. Germline V gene data show CDR1 as SGDLS and CDR2 as YYNGEE. The CDR3 extends over 13 amino acids. CDR3: CASSVLESGEQFF. Here the CDR3 DNA reads TGTGCCAGCAGCGTCTTGGAGTCTGGTGAGCAGTTCTTC.

CDR3 sequence (DNA): TGTGCCAGCAGCTTCCAGAGGGACAGGGCGTGGGTCACTGAAGCTTTCTTT. This translates into CASSFQRDRAWVTEAFF. The rearrangement joins TRBV11-2 to TRBJ1-1; the match to TRBD1 covers 9 bases. V gave up 3 bases and J gave up 4 bases; unmatched junction bases: 12. CDR3 length: 17 residues. Germline CDR1 and CDR2: SGHAT and FQNNGV.